A single sample gave rise to the 20 T cell receptor beta chains below, sequenced in a study of blood T cell repertoires in COVID-19. The table came from immunoSEQ multiplex PCR; TCRdb's copy has only in-frame clones and leaves some out. The data contain over 70,000 clones, over 75% of them singletons. Sequencing was carried out using peripheral blood. These receptors all stem from a woman in her sixties or seventies with acute or convalescent COVID-19.

The rearrangement uses TRBV2 and TRBJ2-1, with 10 bases identical to TRBD2. Germline V CDR1 and CDR2: SNHLY, FYNNEI. The CDR3 loop spans 16 amino acids. The V and J ends lost 2 bases and 7 bases, in that order; junction bases with no gene match: 8. This CDR3 is CASSEWLAGANNEQFF. Written as DNA, the CDR3 is TGTGCCAGCAGTGAATGGCTAGCGGGGGCTAATAATGAGCAGTTCTTC. The full variable domain, completed using reference TRBV2 and TRBJ2-1, is EPEVTQTPSHQVTQMGQEVILRCVPISNHLYFYWYRQILGQKVEFLVSFYNNEISEKSEIFDDQFSVERPDGSNFTLKIRSTKLEDSAMYFCASSEWLAGANNEQFFGPGTRLTVL.

The sample holds one count of this clone. The DNA of the CDR3 is TGCGCCAGCGGGAGGACGGGTATAGAAGATACGCAGTATTTT. Translation: CASGRTGIEDTQYF. The V gene is TRBV5-1, the J gene TRBJ2-3; D possibly corresponds to TRBD2 (6 bases). Germline loops: CDR1 SGHRS, CDR2 YFSETQ. V shed 7 bases and J shed 5 bases, with 17 bases lying between them. The CDR3 is made up of 14 amino acids.

The count of this clone is one. The J gene is TRBJ1-6, the V gene TRBV7-2; a weak D match, TRBD1 (5 bases). CDR1 is SGHTA, CDR2 FQGNSA, per germline. This CDR3 has 15 amino acids. V shed 7 bases and J shed 6 bases, with 16 bases lying between them. The CDR3 DNA reads as TGTGCCAGCAACCCTGCGGCGGGGGTTAATTCACCCCTCCACTTT. Its protein is CASNPAAGVNSPLHF.

This clone was counted a few times. V usage is TRBV19 and J usage is TRBJ2-5; 8 bases align to TRBD2. V lost 5 bases to trimming and J lost 0 bases; unmatched junction nucleotides: 11. The CDR3 runs 17 residues. CDR1 LNHDA and CDR2 SQIVND come from the germline V gene (reference sequence). As DNA, the CDR3 is TGTGCCAGTAGTCCGAGCTTAGCGGGGAGATACCAAGAGACCCAGTACTTC. It encodes CASSPSLAGRYQETQYF.

This chain connects TRBV5-8 to TRBJ1-2; maybe TRBD1 (6 bases). CDR3 length: 13 amino acids. The germline V gene has CDR1 SGHTS and CDR2 YDEGEE. V was shortened by 2 bases and J by 3 bases, with 8 bases between the two germline ends. The chain's CDR3 is CASSFGQYYGYTF. CDR3 DNA sequence: TGTGCCAGCAGCTTCGGACAGTACTATGGCTACACCTTC.

The DNA of the CDR3 is TGTGCCAGTAGAACCGGGACAGCCAACACCGGGGAGCTGTTTTTT. Translating it yields CASRTGTANTGELFF. The J gene is TRBJ2-2, the V gene TRBV19, with 7 bases lining up with TRBD1. Trimming cost V 6 bases and J 2 bases; bases outside gene matches: 6. This CDR3 region has 15 residues. Germline V gene data show CDR1 as LNHDA and CDR2 as SQIVND (reference sequence).

V and J are TRBV5-4 and TRBJ1-5; D uncertain. This CDR3 is built from 13 residues. V gave up 4 bases and J gave up 3 bases, with 8 bases separating them. Germline values: CDR1 SGHNT, CDR2 YYREEE (reference sequence). The CDR3 sequence is CASSQDYNQPQHF. The CDR3 DNA sequence: TGTGCCAGCAGCCAGGACTACAATCAGCCCCAGCATTTT. The complete variable domain, with remaining parts taken from reference TRBV5-4 and TRBJ1-5, reads ETGVTQSPTHLIKTRGQQVTLRCSSQSGHNTVSWYQQALGQGPQFIFQYYREEENGRGNFPPRFSGLQFPNYSSELNVNALELDDSALYLCASSQDYNQPQHFGDGTRLSIL.

The J gene is TRBJ2-7, the V gene TRBV30; perhaps TRBD2 as D (5 bases). The CDR3 has 14 amino acids. V was trimmed by 1 base and J by 3 bases, leaving 13 bases between them. Per germline, CDR1 GTSNPN and CDR2 SVGIG (reference sequence). The CDR3 protein is CAWSGGIFGYEQYF. The DNA for the CDR3 is TGTGCCTGGAGTGGAGGGATTTTTGGCTACGAGCAGTACTTC.

This rearrangement joins TRBV11-1 to TRBJ2-7; TRBD1 matches 8 bases. Germline V gives CDR1 SGHAT, CDR2 FQDESV (reference sequence). J gave up 6 bases and V 5 bases, and 6 bases lay outside the gene matches. The CDR3 loop spans 13 amino acids. CDR3 bases: TGTGCCAGCAGCCTGACAGGGGTTAGCGAGCAGTACTTC. Translated, it gives CASSLTGVSEQYF.

In its sample, this clone was seen once. This chain joins TRBV7-3 and TRBJ2-5; the D is unclear. Trimming took 1 base from V and 5 from J, leaving 8 bases between them. The germline CDR1 and CDR2 sequences are SGHTA and FQGTGA. This CDR3 has 13 residues. CDR3 region: CASSLITGETQYF. The CDR3 DNA reads as TGTGCCAGCAGCTTAATCACCGGGGAGACCCAGTACTTC.

Here the CDR3 reads CASSLGQDTYGYTF. The CDR3 coding sequence is TGCGCCAGCAGCTTAGGACAGGATACCTATGGCTACACCTTC. The chain joins TRBV5-1 to TRBJ1-2; 7 bases map to TRBD1. This CDR3 spans 14 amino acids. Germline V gives CDR1 SGHRS, CDR2 YFSETQ. J lost 4 bases, V lost 2 bases, and 5 bases had no gene match.

The genes are TRBV5-6 and TRBJ2-3; D perhaps matches TRBD2 (6 bases). This CDR3 comprises 17 residues. Trimming removed 3 bases from V and 2 bases from J, with 19 bases in between. Germline values: CDR1 SGHDT, CDR2 YYEEEE. The CDR3 sequence is CASSSPRAGLFTDTQYF. CDR3 sequence (DNA): TGTGCCAGCAGCTCCCCTAGGGCGGGGTTATTCACAGATACGCAGTATTTT.

The chain is built from TRBV29-1 and TRBJ1-1, with 7 bases lining up with TRBD1. After removal of 6 bases from V and 8 bases from J, the junction contained 6 bases not matched to a gene. The V gene's germline CDR1 is SQVTM and CDR2 ANQGSEA. CDR3 length equals 11 residues. The CDR3: CSVGWTGEAFF. In DNA form, the CDR3 reads TGCAGCGTGGGATGGACAGGCGAAGCTTTCTTT.

The chain combines TRBV6-5 with TRBJ1-1; no definite D call. V lost 6 bases to trimming and J lost 3 bases, with 17 bases between them. The CDR3 totals 15 residues. The germline V gene has CDR1 MNHEY and CDR2 SVGAGI. CDR3 protein: CASRTSDFDYTEAFF. The CDR3 bases are TGTGCCAGCAGGACTTCGGACTTCGACTACACTGAAGCTTTCTTT.

This chain links TRBV30 with TRBJ1-5, with 9 nucleotides matching TRBD1. The V gene's germline CDR1 is GTSNPN and CDR2 SVGIG (reference sequence). This CDR3 region has 15 residues. The junction had 7 bases not matched to a gene; V was cut back by 3 bases and J by 4 bases. CDR3 bases: TGTGCCTGGAGCTCAGGGACAGGGAGAAATCAGCCCCAGCATTTT. It specifies CAWSSGTGRNQPQHF.

This rearrangement joins TRBV9 to TRBJ1-6; possibly TRBD1 for D (6 bases). V lost 8 bases and J lost 10, with 19 bases in between. Germline lookup yields CDR1 SGDLS and CDR2 YYNGEE. CDR3 length equals 14 residues. CDR3: CASDRGAGRSPLHF. The DNA for the CDR3 is TGTGCCAGTGACCGGGGGGCCGGTAGGTCACCCCTCCACTTT.

This sequence joins TRBV12-2 and TRBJ1-1; no DNA check was done on the table's D call, TRBD1. TRBV12-2 is described as a pseudogene. This CDR3 spans 14 amino acids. CDR3 bases: TGTGCAAGTCGCTCGGGACATATGAACACTGAAGCTTTCTTT. It encodes CASRSGHMNTEAFF.

This rearrangement joins TRBV4-2 to TRBJ2-5; 14 nucleotides line up with TRBD2. In germline, CDR1 is LGHNA, CDR2 YNFKEQ. V shed 3 bases and J 4 bases; nucleotides not matched to a gene: 4. The CDR3 consists of 16 residues. CDR3 region: CASSQTSGGAGETQYF. CDR3 nucleotide sequence: TGTGCCAGCAGCCAGACTAGCGGGGGGGCAGGAGAGACCCAGTACTTC.

The rearrangement joins TRBV19 to TRBJ1-1, with 7 bases fitting TRBD1. The CDR3 runs 15 residues. V shed 6 bases and J 2 bases; nucleotides not matched to a gene: 9. Germline lookup yields CDR1 LNHDA and CDR2 SQIVND (reference sequence). CDR3 amino acids: CASSDYRGPNTEAFF. The CDR3 DNA sequence: TGTGCCAGTAGCGATTACAGGGGTCCAAACACTGAAGCTTTCTTT.

V usage is TRBV5-5 and J usage is TRBJ2-5, with D unclear. The V gene's germline CDR1 is SGHKS and CDR2 YYEKEE (reference sequence). The CDR3 contains 15 residues. V was trimmed by 3 bases and J by 0 bases, leaving 12 bases between them. The CDR3 sequence is CASSSKVRDQETQYF. In nucleotides, the CDR3 is TGTGCCAGCAGCTCTAAGGTCCGGGACCAAGAGACCCAGTACTTC.